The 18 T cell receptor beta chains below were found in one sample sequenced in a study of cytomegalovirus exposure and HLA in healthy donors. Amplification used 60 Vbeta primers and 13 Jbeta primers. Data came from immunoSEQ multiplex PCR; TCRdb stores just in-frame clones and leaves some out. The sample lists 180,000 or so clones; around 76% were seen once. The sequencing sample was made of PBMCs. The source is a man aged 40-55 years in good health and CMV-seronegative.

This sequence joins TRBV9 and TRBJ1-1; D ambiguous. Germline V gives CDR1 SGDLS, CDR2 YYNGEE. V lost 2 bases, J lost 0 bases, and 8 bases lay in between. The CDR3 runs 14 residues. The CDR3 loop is CASSVLPLNTEAFF. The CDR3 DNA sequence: TGTGCCAGCAGCGTTCTCCCCTTGAACACTGAAGCTTTCTTT.

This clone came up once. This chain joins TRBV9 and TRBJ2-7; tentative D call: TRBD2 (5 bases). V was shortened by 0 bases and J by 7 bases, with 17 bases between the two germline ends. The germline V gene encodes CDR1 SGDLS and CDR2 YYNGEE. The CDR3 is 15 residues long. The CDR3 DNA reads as TGTGCCAGCAGCGTAGGGCGGGCCCTAAGGGAGGAGCAGTACTTC. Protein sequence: CASSVGRALREEQYF.

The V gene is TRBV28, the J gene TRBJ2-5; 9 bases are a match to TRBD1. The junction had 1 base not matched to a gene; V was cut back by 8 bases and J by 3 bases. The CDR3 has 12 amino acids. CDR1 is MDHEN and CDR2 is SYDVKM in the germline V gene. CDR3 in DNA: TGTGCCAGCGGACAGGGGAAAGAGACCCAGTACTTC. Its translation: CASGQGKETQYF.

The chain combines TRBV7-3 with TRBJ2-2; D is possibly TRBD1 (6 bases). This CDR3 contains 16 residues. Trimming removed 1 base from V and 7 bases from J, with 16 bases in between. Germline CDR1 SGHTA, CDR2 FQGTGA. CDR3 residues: CASSLNSDSLGGELFF. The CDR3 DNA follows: TGTGCCAGCAGCTTAAATTCGGACAGCCTGGGCGGGGAGCTGTTTTTT.

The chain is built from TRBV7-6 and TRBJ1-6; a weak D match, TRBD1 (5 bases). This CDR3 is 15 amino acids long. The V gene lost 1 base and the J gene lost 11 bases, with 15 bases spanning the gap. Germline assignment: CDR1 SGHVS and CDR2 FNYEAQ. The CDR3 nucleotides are TGTGCCAGCAGCTTAGGGCCAGGGATGACAGCACCCCTCCACTTT. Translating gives CASSLGPGMTAPLHF.

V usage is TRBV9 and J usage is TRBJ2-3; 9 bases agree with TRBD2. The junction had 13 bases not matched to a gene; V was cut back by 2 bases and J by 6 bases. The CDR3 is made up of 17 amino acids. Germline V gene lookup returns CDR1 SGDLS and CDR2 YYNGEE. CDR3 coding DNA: TGTGCCAGCAGCGTTAGGGGGGCAGCGGGAGGCGGGGATACGCAGTATTTT. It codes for CASSVRGAAGGGDTQYF.

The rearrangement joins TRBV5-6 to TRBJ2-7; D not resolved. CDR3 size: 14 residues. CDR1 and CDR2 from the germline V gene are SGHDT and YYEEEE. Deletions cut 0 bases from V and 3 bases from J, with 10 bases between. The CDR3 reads CASSLAVRNYEQYF. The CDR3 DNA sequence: TGTGCCAGCAGCTTGGCCGTCAGGAACTACGAGCAGTACTTC.

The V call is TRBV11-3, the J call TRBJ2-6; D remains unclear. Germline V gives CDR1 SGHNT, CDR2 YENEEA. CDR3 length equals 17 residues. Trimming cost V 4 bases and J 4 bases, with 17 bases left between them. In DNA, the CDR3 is TGTGCCAGCAGCTCAGAAGCTCAGGTATCGGGGGCCAACGTCCTGACTTTC. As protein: CASSSEAQVSGANVLTF.

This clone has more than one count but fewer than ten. CDR3 protein: CASSQVRTSGAETQYF. The CDR3 DNA is TGTGCCAGCAGCCAAGTTCGGACTAGCGGGGCTGAGACCCAGTACTTC. The chain joins TRBV4-2 to TRBJ2-5; TRBD2 matches at 12 bases. Germline CDR1 and CDR2: LGHNA and YNFKEQ. With 1 base clipped from V and 5 bases from J, the junction kept 5 bases outside the gene matches. The CDR3 loop spans 16 amino acids.

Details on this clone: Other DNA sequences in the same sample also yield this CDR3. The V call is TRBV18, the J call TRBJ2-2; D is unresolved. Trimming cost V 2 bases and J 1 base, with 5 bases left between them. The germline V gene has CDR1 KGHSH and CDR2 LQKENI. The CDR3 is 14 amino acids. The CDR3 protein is CASSPTQNTGELFF. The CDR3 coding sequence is TGTGCCAGCTCACCAACACAGAACACCGGGGAGCTGTTTTTT.

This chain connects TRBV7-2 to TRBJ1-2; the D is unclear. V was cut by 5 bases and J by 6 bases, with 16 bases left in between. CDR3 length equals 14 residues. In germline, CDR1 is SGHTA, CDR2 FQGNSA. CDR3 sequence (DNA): TGTGCCAGCAGCCATCCCAGAAATTCAGATGGCTACACCTTC. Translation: CASSHPRNSDGYTF. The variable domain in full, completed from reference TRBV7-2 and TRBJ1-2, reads GAGVSQSPSNKVTEKGKDVELRCDPISGHTALYWYRQSLGQGLEFLIYFQGNSAPDKSGLPSDRFSAERTGGSVSTLTIQRTQQEDSAVYLCASSHPRNSDGYTFGSGTRLTVV.

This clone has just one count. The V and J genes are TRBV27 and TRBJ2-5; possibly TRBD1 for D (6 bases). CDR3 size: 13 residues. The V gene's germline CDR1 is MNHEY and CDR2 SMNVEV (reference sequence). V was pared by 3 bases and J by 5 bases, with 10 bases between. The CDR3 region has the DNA TGTGCCAGCAGTTTTAGGGGGTGGGAGACCCAGTACTTC. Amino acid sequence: CASSFRGWETQYF.

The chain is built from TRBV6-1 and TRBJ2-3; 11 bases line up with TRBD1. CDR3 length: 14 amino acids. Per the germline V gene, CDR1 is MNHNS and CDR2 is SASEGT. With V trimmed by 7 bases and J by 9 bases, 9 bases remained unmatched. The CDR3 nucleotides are TGTGCCAGCACCTGGGACAGGGGGTTTAGCACGCAGTATTTT. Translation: CASTWDRGFSTQYF.

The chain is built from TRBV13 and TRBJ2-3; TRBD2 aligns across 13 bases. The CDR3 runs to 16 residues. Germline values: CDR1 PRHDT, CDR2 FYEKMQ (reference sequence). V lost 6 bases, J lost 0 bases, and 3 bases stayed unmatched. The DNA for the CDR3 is TGTGCCAGCAGTGGACTAGCGGGGGTTAGCACAGATACGCAGTATTTT. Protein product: CASSGLAGVSTDTQYF.

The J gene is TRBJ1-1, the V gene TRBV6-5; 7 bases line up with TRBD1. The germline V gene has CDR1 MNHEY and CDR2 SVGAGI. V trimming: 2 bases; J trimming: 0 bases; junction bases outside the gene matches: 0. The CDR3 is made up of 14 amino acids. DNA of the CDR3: TGTGCCAGCAGTTACGGGACAGTGAACACTGAAGCTTTCTTT. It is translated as CASSYGTVNTEAFF.

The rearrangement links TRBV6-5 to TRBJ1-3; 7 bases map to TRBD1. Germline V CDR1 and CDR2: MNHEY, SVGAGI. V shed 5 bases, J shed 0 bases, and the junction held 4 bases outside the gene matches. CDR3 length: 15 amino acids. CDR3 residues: CASSRDRASGNTIYF. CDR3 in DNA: TGTGCCAGCAGTCGAGACAGGGCCTCTGGAAACACCATATATTTT.

CDR3 sequence reads: CAWRRSVISYEQYF. CDR3 DNA: TGTGCCTGGAGACGGTCTGTTATCTCCTACGAGCAGTACTTC. The chain couples TRBV30 to TRBJ2-7; D call uncertain. In germline, CDR1 is GTSNPN, CDR2 SVGIG (reference sequence). V was pared by 3 bases and J by 0 bases, with 12 bases between. The CDR3 covers 14 residues.

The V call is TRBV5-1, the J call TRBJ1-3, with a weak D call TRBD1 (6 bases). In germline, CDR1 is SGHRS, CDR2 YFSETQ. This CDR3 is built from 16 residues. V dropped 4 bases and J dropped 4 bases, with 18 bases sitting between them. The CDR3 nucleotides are TGCGCCAGCAGCGCGCAGGACAGAGCAACAGGAAACACCATATATTTT. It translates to CASSAQDRATGNTIYF.